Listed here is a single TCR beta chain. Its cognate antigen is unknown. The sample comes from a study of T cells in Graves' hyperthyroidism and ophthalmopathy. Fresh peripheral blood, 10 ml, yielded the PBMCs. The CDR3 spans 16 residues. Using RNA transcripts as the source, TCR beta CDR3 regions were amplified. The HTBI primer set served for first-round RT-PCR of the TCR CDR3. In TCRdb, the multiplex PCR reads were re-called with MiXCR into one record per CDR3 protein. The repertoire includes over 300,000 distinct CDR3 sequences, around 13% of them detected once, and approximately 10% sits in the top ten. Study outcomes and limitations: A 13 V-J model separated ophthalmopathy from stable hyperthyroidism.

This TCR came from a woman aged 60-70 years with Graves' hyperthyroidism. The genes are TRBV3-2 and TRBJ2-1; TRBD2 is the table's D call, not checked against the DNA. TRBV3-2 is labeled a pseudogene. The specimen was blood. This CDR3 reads CASSLQTSGRAHEQFF. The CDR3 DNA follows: TGTGCCAGCAGCCTGCAGACTAGCGGGAGGGCCCATGAGCAGTTCTTC.